The 21 T cell receptor beta chains below were found in one sample sequenced in a study of T cell repertoires in cytomegalovirus infection. For these receptors, no antigen is known. TCRdb passed the reads through MiXCR, listing each CDR3 protein once. The sample yields 150,000 or so distinct CDR3 sequences, 20% to 25% seen once. Specimen: CD8+ T cells from cultured PBMCs, collected from culture after CMV antigen stimulation. The receptors stem from a human donor in good health (CMV status not recorded). Some clones in this sample may be carry-over from other donors' samples.

The V call is TRBV7-9, the J call TRBJ1-1; weak D call: TRBD1 (5 bases). Germline lookup yields CDR1 SEHNR and CDR2 FQNEAQ (reference sequence). CDR3 length: 15 amino acids. Trimming removed 8 bases from V and 2 bases from J, with 18 bases in between. For the CDR3, the DNA is TGTGCCAGCGGGTTCCGGGGCGCCCGAAACACTGAAGCTTTCTTT. Translation gives CASGFRGARNTEAFF.

The rearrangement joins TRBV4-3 to TRBJ1-4, with D perhaps TRBD1 (5 bases). The V end was cut by 3 bases, the J end by 0 bases, with 14 bases between. CDR1 and CDR2 (germline): LGHNA, YSLEER. There are 17 residues in the CDR3. The CDR3 is CASSQARGATTNEKLFF. CDR3 DNA sequence: TGCGCCAGCAGCCAGGCCCGCGGGGCGACAACTAATGAAAAACTGTTTTTT.

This clonotype appeared a few times. J is TRBJ2-3 and V is TRBV27; a possible D gene is TRBD2 (7 bases). The germline V gene encodes CDR1 MNHEY and CDR2 SMNVEV (reference sequence). The V and J ends lost 7 bases and 2 bases respectively, with 22 bases between them. CDR3 length: 17 residues. This CDR3 reads CASTWGGGPSFTDTQYF. The DNA of the CDR3 is TGTGCCAGCACCTGGGGAGGGGGGCCGTCATTCACAGATACGCAGTATTTT.

The V gene is TRBV7-2, the J gene TRBJ1-5, with D tentatively TRBD1 (5 bases). V was cut by 2 bases and J by 3 bases, with 14 bases left in between. CDR3 length equals 16 residues. Germline V CDR1 and CDR2: SGHTA, FQGNSA. This chain's CDR3 is CASSLTGGGANQPQHF. CDR3 nucleotides: TGTGCCAGCAGCTTAACAGGCGGAGGGGCCAATCAGCCCCAGCATTTT.

The chain joins TRBV5-6 to TRBJ2-7; D remains ambiguous. V was pared by 2 bases and J by 3 bases, with 9 bases between. The length of the CDR3 is 13 residues. The germline V gene has CDR1 SGHDT and CDR2 YYEEEE. As DNA, the CDR3 is TGTGCCAGCAGCTTCACAGATGACTACGAGCAGTACTTC. Translation: CASSFTDDYEQYF.

There are a few counts of this clonotype. This sequence joins TRBV12-3 or TRBV12-4 and TRBJ1-1, with D unresolved. This CDR3 is 11 amino acids long. The V gene lost 3 bases and the J gene lost 11 bases, with 10 bases spanning the gap. The CDR3 here is CASSLSYWAFF. The CDR3 bases are TGTGCCAGCAGTTTGTCGTATTGGGCTTTCTTT.

The chain couples TRBV6-6 to TRBJ1-2; 8 nucleotides line up with TRBD1. V lost 2 bases, J lost 8 bases, and 7 bases stayed unmatched. Germline V lookup: CDR1 MNHNY, CDR2 SVGAGI (reference sequence). The length of the CDR3 is 14 residues. CDR3 bases: TGTGCCAGCAGTTACCTGGACAGGGTCTTAGGCTACACCTTC. Encoded protein: CASSYLDRVLGYTF.

The gene calls are TRBV7-2 and TRBJ2-7; TRBD1 matches at 11 bases. Germline CDR1 and CDR2: SGHTA and FQGNSA. This CDR3 has 15 amino acids. The ends lost 5 bases at V and 2 bases at J; junction bases unmatched: 5. CDR3 sequence reads: CASSPWDRGTYEQYF. CDR3 nucleotides: TGTGCCAGCAGCCCCTGGGACAGGGGGACCTACGAGCAGTACTTC.

The gene calls are TRBV6-2 or TRBV6-3 and TRBJ2-1; 9 nucleotides align to TRBD1. The CDR3 has 14 residues. The ends lost 7 bases at V and 6 bases at J; junction bases unmatched: 7. Looked up from germline, CDR1 is MNHEY and CDR2 is SVGEGT. The CDR3 DNA reads TGTGCCAGCAAGATACAGGGGGCCCCCAATGAGCAGTTCTTC. Its translation: CASKIQGAPNEQFF.

This clonotype has just a few counts. The V and J genes are TRBV7-9 and TRBJ2-1, with D perhaps assigned TRBD1 or TRBD2 (6 bases each). This CDR3 region has 17 residues. V was trimmed by 3 bases and J by 2 bases, leaving 17 bases between them. Germline V CDR1 and CDR2: SEHNR, FQNEAQ (reference sequence). The CDR3 protein is CASSFPEGNRAYNEQFF. CDR3 DNA sequence: TGTGCCAGCAGCTTTCCGGAGGGGAACAGGGCCTACAATGAGCAGTTCTTC.

This clonotype was observed a handful of times. V is TRBV7-9 and J is TRBJ2-1, with no clear D. The V gene lost 5 bases and the J gene lost 0 bases, with 11 bases spanning the gap. Germline V gene data show CDR1 as SEHNR and CDR2 as FQNEAQ (reference sequence). This CDR3 has 15 residues. CDR3 amino acids: CASSPKVPSYNEQFF. In nucleotides, the CDR3 is TGTGCCAGCAGCCCGAAGGTCCCCTCCTACAATGAGCAGTTCTTC.

The rearrangement links TRBV6-2 or TRBV6-3 to TRBJ2-7, with 7 bases matching TRBD1. The junction had 15 bases not matched to a gene; V was cut back by 0 bases and J by 4 bases. Germline-derived CDR1 and CDR2 are MNHEY and SVGEGT. CDR3 length equals 18 residues. The CDR3 DNA follows: TGTGCCAGCAGTTACTCGAAATCGGCTGACAGGGCACGTTACGAGCAGTACTTC. Translation gives CASSYSKSADRARYEQYF.

This clonotype turned up a few times. This sequence joins TRBV7-8 and TRBJ1-1; tentative D call: TRBD1 (5 bases). V lost 1 base to trimming and J lost 1 base, with 13 bases between them. This CDR3 is 16 amino acids long. From germline, CDR1 is SGHVS and CDR2 FQNEAQ. CDR3 region: CASSLEYGAPNTEAFF. CDR3 in DNA: TGTGCCAGCAGCTTAGAGTATGGGGCGCCGAACACTGAAGCTTTCTTT.

This clonotype was recorded a few times. The chain employs TRBV7-2 and TRBJ1-1; D is ambiguous. With 1 base removed from V and 8 bases from J, the gap between germline ends came to 11 bases. CDR3 length: 13 amino acids. Germline CDR1 SGHTA, CDR2 FQGNSA. As DNA, the CDR3 is TGTGCCAGCAGCTTAGACCTGGTGTGGGAAGCTTTCTTT. As protein: CASSLDLVWEAFF.

This chain joins TRBV27 and TRBJ1-5; D uncertain. Trimming took 3 bases from V and 9 from J, leaving 15 bases between them. There are 14 residues in the CDR3. Looked up from germline, CDR1 is MNHEY and CDR2 is SMNVEV (reference sequence). Here the CDR3 DNA reads TGTGCCAGCAGTTTGTTTGGAGGGATAGGGCCCCAGCATTTT. Amino acid sequence: CASSLFGGIGPQHF.

This clonotype was counted between two and nine times. The chain links TRBV24-1 to TRBJ2-1, with 8 bases fitting TRBD1. This CDR3 has 13 residues. With V trimmed by 4 bases and J by 10 bases, 5 bases remained unmatched. CDR1 is KGHDR and CDR2 is SFDVKD in the germline V gene. The CDR3 spells CATSDRRGLEQFF. In DNA, the CDR3 is TGTGCCACCAGTGACCGCAGGGGGCTCGAGCAGTTCTTC.

The genes are TRBV7-8 and TRBJ1-2; D remains ambiguous. The germline V gene has CDR1 SGHVS and CDR2 FQNEAQ. The CDR3 has 15 residues. With 1 base removed from V and 1 base from J, the gap between germline ends came to 10 bases. The CDR3 loop is CASSLDARSNYGYTF. CDR3 nucleotides: TGTGCCAGCAGCTTAGATGCACGTAGTAACTATGGCTACACCTTC.

The chain links TRBV28 to TRBJ2-7, with TRBD1 matching over 7 bases. The CDR3 contains 17 residues. The V and J ends lost 3 bases and 0 bases, in that order; junction bases with no gene match: 11. Germline CDR1 MDHEN, CDR2 SYDVKM. In nucleotides, the CDR3 is TGTGCCAGCAGTTTGATCGTTGGGGACAGCCTCTCCTACGAGCAGTACTTC. Its protein is CASSLIVGDSLSYEQYF.

This clonotype showed up many times. The chain employs TRBV7-8 and TRBJ2-7; unclear D gene. With 1 base removed from V and 2 bases from J, the gap between germline ends came to 6 bases. Per the germline V gene, CDR1 is SGHVS and CDR2 is FQNEAQ. The CDR3 loop spans 13 amino acids. CDR3 sequence: CASSLGRAYEQYF. The DNA of the CDR3 is TGTGCCAGCAGCTTAGGCAGAGCCTACGAGCAGTACTTC.

V is TRBV12-5 and J is TRBJ1-5; D is possibly TRBD1 (5 bases). Trimming shortened V by 2 bases and J by 2 bases, and 10 bases separated the two germline ends. Germline CDR1 reads LGHNT; CDR2 reads FRNRAP. The CDR3 is made up of 15 amino acids. The DNA for the CDR3 is TGTGCTAGTGGTTTGCAGGGTTTCGGCAATCAGCCCCAGCATTTT. Translated: CASGLQGFGNQPQHF. Full variable domain (missing parts from reference TRBV12-5 and TRBJ1-5): DARVTQTPRHKVTEMGQEVTMRCQPILGHNTVFWYRQTMMQGLELLAYFRNRAPLDDSGMPKDRFSAEMPDATLATLKIQPSEPRDSAVYFCASGLQGFGNQPQHFGDGTRLSIL.

This clonotype has only a few counts. The chain is built from TRBV7-8 and TRBJ2-2; D gene unclear. This CDR3 is built from 13 residues. Germline CDR1 SGHVS, CDR2 FQNEAQ. Deletions cut 8 bases from V and 2 bases from J, with 9 bases between. CDR3 in amino acids: CASGAENTGELFF. For the CDR3, the DNA is TGTGCCAGCGGAGCAGAAAACACCGGGGAGCTGTTTTTT.